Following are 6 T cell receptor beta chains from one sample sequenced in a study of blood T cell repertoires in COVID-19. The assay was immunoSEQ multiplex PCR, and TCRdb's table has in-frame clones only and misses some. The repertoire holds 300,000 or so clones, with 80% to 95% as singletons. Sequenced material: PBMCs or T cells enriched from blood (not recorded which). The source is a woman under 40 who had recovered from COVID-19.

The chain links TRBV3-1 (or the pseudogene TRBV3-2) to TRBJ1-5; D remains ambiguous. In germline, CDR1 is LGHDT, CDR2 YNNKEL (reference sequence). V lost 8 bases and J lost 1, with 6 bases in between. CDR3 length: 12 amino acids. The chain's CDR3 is CASGWSNQPQHF. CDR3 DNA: TGTGCCAGCGGCTGGAGCAATCAGCCCCAGCATTTT.

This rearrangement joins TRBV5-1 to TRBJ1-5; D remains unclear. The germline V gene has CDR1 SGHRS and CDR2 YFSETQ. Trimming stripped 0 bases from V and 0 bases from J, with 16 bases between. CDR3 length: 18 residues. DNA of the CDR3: TGCGCCAGCAGCTTGGTCCCAACCGGGTGGAATAGCAATCAGCCCCAGCATTTT. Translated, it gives CASSLVPTGWNSNQPQHF.

CDR3 DNA: TGTGCCAGCAGCTCGTGGACAGGGAGAGAGACCCAGTACTTC. Residues: CASSSWTGRETQYF. The chain employs TRBV11-1 and TRBJ2-5; 8 positions match TRBD1. The germline CDR1 and CDR2 sequences are SGHAT and FQDESV (reference sequence). V was clipped by 4 bases and J by 4 bases; unmatched bases: 5. This CDR3 is built from 14 residues.

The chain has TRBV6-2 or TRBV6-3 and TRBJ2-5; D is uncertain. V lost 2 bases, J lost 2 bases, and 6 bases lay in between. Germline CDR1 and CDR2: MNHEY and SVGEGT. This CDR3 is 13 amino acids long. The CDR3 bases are TGTGCCAGCAGTTACGGCAGACAAGAGACCCAGTACTTC. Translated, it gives CASSYGRQETQYF.

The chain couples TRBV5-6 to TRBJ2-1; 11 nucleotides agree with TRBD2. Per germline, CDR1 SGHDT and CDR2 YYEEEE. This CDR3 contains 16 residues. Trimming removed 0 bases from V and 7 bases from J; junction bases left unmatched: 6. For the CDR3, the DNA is TGTGCCAGCAGCTTGGGGGGACTAGCGGTAGGGAATGAGCAGTTCTTC. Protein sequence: CASSLGGLAVGNEQFF.

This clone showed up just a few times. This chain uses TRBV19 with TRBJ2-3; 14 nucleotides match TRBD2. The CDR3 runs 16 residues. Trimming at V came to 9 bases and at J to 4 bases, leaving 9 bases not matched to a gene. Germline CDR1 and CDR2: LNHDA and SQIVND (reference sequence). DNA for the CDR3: TGTGCCAGCAGACCGGGACTAGCGGGAGTCTCAGATACGCAGTATTTT. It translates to CASRPGLAGVSDTQYF.